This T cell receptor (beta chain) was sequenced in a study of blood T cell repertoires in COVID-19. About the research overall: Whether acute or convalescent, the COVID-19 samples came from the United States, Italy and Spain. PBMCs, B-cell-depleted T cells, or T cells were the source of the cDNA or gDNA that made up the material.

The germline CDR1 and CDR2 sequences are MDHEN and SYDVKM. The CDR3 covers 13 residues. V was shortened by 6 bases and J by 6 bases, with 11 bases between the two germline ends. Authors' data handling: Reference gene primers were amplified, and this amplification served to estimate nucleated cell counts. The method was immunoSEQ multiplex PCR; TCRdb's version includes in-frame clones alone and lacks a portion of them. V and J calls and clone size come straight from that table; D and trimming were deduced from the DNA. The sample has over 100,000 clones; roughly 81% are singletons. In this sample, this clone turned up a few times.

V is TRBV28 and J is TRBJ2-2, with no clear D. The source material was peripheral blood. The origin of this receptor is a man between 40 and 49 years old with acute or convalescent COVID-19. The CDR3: CASSPSVPGELFF. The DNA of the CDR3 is TGTGCCAGCAGCCCCTCTGTTCCCGGGGAGCTGTTTTTT.